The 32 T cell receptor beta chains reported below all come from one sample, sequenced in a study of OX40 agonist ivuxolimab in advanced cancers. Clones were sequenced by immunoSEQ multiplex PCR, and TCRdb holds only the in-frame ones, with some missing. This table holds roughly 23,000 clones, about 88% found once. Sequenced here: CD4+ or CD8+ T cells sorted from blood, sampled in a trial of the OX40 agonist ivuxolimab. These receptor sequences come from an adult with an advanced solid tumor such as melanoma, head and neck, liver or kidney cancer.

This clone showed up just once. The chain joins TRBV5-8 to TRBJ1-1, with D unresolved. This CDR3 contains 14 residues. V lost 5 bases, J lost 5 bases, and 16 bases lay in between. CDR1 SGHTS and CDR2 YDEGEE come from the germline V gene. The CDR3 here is CASRAGGQETEAFF. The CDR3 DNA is TGTGCCAGCAGGGCAGGCGGTCAAGAGACTGAAGCTTTCTTT.

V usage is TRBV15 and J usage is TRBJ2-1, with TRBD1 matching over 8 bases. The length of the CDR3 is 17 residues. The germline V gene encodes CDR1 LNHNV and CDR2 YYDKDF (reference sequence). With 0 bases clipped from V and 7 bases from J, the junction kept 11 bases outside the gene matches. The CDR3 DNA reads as TGTGCCACCAGCAGAGATGTCCCAGGGGGCTTATTGAATGAGCAGTTCTTC. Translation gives CATSRDVPGGLLNEQFF.

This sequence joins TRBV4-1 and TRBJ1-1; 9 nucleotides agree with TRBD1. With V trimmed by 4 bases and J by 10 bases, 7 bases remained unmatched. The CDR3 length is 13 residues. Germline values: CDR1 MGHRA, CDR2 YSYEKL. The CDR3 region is CASSPGTGYTAFF. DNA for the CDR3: TGCGCCAGCAGCCCCGGGACAGGGTATACAGCTTTCTTT.

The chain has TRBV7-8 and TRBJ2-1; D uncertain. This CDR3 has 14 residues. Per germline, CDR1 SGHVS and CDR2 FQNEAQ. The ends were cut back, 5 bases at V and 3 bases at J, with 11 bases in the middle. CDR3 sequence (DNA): TGTGCCAGCAGCCCGATTTCGGACTACAATGAGCAGTTCTTC. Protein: CASSPISDYNEQFF.

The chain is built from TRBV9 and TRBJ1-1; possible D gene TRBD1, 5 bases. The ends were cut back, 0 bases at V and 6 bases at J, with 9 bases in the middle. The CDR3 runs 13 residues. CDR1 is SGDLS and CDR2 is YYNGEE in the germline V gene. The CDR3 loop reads CASSVEGVAEAFF. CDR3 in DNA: TGTGCCAGCAGCGTAGAAGGGGTCGCTGAAGCTTTCTTT.

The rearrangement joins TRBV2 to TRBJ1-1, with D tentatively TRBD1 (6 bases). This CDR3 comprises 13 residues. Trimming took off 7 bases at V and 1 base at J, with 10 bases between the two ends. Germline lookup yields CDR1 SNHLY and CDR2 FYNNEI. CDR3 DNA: TGTGCCAGCACGTACAGGGAGAACACTGAAGCTTTCTTT. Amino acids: CASTYRENTEAFF.

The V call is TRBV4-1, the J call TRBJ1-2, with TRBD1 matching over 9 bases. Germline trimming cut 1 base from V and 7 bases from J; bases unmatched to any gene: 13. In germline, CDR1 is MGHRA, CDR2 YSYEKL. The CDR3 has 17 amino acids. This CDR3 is CASSQAATATGGSGYTF. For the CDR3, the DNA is TGCGCCAGCAGCCAAGCTGCAACGGCGACAGGGGGTTCTGGCTACACCTTC.

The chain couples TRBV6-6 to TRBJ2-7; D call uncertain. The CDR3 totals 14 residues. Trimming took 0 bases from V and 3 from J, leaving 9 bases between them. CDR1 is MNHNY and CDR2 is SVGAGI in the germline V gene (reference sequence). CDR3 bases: TGTGCCAGCAGTTACTCAGGCTTCAACTACGAGCAGTACTTC. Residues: CASSYSGFNYEQYF.

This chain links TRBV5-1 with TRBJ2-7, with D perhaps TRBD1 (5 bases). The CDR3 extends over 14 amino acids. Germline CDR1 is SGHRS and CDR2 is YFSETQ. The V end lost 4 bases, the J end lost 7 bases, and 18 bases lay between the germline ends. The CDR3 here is CASSVDTALGEQYF. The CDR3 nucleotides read TGCGCCAGCAGCGTGGACACCGCCCTAGGGGAGCAGTACTTC.

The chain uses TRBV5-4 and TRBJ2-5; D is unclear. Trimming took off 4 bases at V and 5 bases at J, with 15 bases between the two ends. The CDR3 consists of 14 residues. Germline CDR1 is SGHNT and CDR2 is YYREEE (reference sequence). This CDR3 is CASSRFGDKETQYF. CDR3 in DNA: TGTGCCAGCAGCCGTTTTGGGGATAAGGAGACCCAGTACTTC.

Here the CDR3 DNA reads TGTGCCAGCAGTTTGGGGGGCAATGAGCAGTTCTTC. It codes for CASSLGGNEQFF. The gene calls are TRBV27 and TRBJ2-1, with D maybe TRBD2 (6 bases). Germline V lookup: CDR1 MNHEY, CDR2 SMNVEV (reference sequence). The V end lost 3 bases, the J end lost 6 bases, and 6 bases lay between the germline ends. CDR3 length equals 12 residues.

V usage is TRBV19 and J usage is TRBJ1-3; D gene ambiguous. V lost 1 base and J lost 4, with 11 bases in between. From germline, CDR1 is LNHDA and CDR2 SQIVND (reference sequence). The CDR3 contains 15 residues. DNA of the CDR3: TGTGCCAGTAGTATAGTGGACCGCGAGGGAAACACCATATATTTT. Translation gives CASSIVDREGNTIYF.

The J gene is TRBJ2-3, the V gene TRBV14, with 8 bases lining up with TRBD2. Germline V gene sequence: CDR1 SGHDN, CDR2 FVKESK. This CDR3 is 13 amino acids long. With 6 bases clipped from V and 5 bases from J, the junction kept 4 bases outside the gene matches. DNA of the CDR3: TGTGCCAGCAGTCGCGGGGGGATAGATACGCAGTATTTT. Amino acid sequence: CASSRGGIDTQYF.

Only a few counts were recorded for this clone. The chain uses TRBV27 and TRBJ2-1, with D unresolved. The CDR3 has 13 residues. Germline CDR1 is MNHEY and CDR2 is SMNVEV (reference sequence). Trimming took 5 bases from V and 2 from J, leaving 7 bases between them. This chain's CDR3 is CASSQRPYNEQFF. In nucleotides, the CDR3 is TGTGCCAGCAGTCAGCGACCCTACAATGAGCAGTTCTTC.

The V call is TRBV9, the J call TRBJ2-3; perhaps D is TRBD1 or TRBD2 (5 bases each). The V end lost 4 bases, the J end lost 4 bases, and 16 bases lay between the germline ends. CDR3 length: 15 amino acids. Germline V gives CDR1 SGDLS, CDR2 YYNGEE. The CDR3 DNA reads TGTGCCAGCAGCTTTGGGGGAGTTAAAGCAGATACGCAGTATTTT. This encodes CASSFGGVKADTQYF.

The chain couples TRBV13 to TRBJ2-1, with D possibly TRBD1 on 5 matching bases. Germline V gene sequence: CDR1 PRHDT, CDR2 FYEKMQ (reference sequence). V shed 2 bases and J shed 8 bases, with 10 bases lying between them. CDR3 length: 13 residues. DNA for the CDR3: TGTGCCAGCAGCTTAAGGGGTTTAGATGAGCAGTTCTTC. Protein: CASSLRGLDEQFF.

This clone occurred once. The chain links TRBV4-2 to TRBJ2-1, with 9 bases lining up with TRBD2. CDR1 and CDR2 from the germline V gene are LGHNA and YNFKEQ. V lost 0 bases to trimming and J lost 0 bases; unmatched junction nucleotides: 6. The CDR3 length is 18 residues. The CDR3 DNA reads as TGTGCCAGCAGCCAAGAAAAGGCGGGAGGGAGCTCCTACAATGAGCAGTTCTTC. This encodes CASSQEKAGGSSYNEQFF.

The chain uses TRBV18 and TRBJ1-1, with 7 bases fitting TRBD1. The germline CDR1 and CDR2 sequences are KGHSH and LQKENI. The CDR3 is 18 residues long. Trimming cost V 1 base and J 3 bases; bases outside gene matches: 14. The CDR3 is CASSPRDITGELDTEAFF. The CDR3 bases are TGTGCCAGCTCACCACGGGATATAACAGGGGAATTAGACACTGAAGCTTTCTTT.

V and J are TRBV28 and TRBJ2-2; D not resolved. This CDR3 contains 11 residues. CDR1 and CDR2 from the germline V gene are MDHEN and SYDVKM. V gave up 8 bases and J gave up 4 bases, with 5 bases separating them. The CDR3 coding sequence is TGTGCCAGCGGTCCCACCGGGGAGCTGTTTTTT. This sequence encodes CASGPTGELFF.

CDR3 region: CASSVAGSYNEQFF. CDR3 in DNA: TGCGCCAGCAGTGTGGCAGGATCCTACAATGAGCAGTTCTTC. This chain uses TRBV10-2 with TRBJ2-1; no definite D call. V was pared by 4 bases and J by 1 base, with 8 bases between. The CDR3 covers 14 residues. CDR1 is WSHSY and CDR2 is SAAADI in the germline V gene.

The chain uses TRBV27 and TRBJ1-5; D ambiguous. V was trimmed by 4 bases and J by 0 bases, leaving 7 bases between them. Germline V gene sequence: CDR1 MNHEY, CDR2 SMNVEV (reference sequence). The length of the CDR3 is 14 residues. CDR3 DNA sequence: TGTGCCAGCAGTTGGGGAGTTAGCAATCAGCCCCAGCATTTT. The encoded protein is CASSWGVSNQPQHF.

CDR3 sequence reads: CASSPYPVKQPQHF. The CDR3, as DNA: TGCGCCAGCAGCCCCTACCCCGTGAAACAGCCCCAGCATTTT. This chain uses TRBV4-1 with TRBJ1-5; no clear D gene. The CDR3 spans 14 residues. The germline CDR1 and CDR2 sequences are MGHRA and YSYEKL. V was cut by 4 bases and J by 7 bases, with 14 bases left in between.

For the CDR3, the DNA is TGTGCCAGCAGTACCCGACTGGTTAATGAGCAGTTCTTC. Translated: CASSTRLVNEQFF. The V gene is TRBV6-5, the J gene TRBJ2-1; D is uncertain. CDR1 and CDR2 from the germline V gene are MNHEY and SVGAGI. CDR3 length equals 13 residues. V was cut by 5 bases and J by 7 bases, with 12 bases left in between.

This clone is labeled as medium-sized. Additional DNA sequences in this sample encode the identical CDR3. The chain's CDR3 is CASSITGINQPQHF. CDR3 nucleotides: TGTGCCAGTAGTATTACAGGAATCAATCAGCCCCAGCATTTT. This chain links TRBV19 with TRBJ1-5, with D tentatively TRBD1 (5 bases). Deletions cut 3 bases from V and 3 bases from J, with 9 bases between. Germline CDR1 is LNHDA and CDR2 is SQIVND (reference sequence). The CDR3 extends over 14 amino acids.

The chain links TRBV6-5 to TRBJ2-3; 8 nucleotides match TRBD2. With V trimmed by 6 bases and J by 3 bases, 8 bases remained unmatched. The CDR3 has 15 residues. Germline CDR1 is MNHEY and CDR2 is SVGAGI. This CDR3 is CASSRTSGGTDTQYF. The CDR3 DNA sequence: TGTGCCAGCAGCCGTACTAGCGGAGGTACAGATACGCAGTATTTT.

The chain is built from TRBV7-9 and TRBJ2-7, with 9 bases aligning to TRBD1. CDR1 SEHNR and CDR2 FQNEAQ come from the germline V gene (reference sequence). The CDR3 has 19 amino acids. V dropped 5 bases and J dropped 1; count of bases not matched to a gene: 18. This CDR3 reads CASSPKLGTGSFESYEQYF. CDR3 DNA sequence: TGTGCCAGCAGCCCGAAGTTGGGGACAGGGTCTTTCGAGTCCTACGAGCAGTACTTC. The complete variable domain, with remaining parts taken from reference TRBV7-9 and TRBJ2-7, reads DTGVSQNPRHKITKRGQNVTFRCDPISEHNRLYWYRQTLGQGPEFLTYFQNEAQLEKSRLLSDRFSAERPKGSFSTLEIQRTEQGDSAMYLCASSPKLGTGSFESYEQYFGPGTRLTVT.

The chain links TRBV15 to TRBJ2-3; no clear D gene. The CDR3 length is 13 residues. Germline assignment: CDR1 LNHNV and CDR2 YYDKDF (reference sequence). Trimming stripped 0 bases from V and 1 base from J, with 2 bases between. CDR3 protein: CATSRDRTDTQYF. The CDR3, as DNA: TGTGCCACCAGCAGAGACCGCACAGATACGCAGTATTTT.

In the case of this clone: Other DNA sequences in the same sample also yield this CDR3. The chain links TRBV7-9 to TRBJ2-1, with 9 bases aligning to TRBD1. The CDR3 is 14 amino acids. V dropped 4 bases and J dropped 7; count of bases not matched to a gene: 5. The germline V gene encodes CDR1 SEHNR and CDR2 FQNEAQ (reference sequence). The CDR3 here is CASSSAGTGNEQFF. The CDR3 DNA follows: TGTGCCAGCAGCTCGGCCGGGACAGGGAATGAGCAGTTCTTC.

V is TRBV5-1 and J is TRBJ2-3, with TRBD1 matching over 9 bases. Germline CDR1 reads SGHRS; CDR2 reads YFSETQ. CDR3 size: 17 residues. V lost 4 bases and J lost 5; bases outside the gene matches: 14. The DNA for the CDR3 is TGCGCCAGCAGCCGGGGGACAGGGACGAGATCTTTAGATACGCAGTATTTT. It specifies CASSRGTGTRSLDTQYF.

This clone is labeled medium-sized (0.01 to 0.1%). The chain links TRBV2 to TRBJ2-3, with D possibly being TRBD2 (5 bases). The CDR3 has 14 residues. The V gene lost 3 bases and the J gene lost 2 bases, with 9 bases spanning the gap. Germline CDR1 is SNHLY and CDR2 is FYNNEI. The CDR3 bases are TGTGCCAGCAGTGATTTAGCGACCACAGATACGCAGTATTTT. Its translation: CASSDLATTDTQYF.

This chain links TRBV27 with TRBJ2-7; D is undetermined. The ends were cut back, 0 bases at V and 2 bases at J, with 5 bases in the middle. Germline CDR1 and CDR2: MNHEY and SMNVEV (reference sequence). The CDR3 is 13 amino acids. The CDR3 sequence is CASSLSLAYEQYF. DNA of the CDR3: TGTGCCAGCAGTTTATCCCTTGCCTACGAGCAGTACTTC.

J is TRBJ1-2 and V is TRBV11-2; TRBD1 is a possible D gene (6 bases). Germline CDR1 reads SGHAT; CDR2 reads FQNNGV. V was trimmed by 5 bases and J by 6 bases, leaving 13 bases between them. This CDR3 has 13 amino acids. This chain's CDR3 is CASSLTGGDGYTF. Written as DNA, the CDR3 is TGTGCCAGCAGCCTAACCGGGGGCGATGGCTACACCTTC.